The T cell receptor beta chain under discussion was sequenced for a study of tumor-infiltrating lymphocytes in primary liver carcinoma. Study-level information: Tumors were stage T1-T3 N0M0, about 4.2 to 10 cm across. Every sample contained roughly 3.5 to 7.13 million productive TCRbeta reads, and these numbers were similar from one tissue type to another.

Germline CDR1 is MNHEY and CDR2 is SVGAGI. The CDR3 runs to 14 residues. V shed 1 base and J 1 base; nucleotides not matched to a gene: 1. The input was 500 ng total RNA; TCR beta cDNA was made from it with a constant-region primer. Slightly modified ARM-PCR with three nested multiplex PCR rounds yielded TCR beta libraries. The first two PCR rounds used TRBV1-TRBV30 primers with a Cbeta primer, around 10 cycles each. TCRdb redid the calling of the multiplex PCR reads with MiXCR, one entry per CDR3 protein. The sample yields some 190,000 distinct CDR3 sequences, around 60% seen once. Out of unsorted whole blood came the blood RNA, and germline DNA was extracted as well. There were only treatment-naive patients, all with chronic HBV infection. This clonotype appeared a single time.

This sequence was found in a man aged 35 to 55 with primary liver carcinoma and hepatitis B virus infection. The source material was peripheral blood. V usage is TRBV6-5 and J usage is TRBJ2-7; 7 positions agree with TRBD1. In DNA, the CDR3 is TGTGCCAGCAGTTACTGCAGGGGGTCCTACGAGCAGTACTTC. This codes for CASSYCRGSYEQYF.